This T cell receptor (beta chain) was obtained from a study of shared clonotypes between healthy human individuals (dated by TCRdb to the early 2020s). Regarding the complete study: The cohort included three men and a couple of women between 18 and 49 years of age. The study deeply sequenced blood TCR repertoires of about 5 healthy adults to estimate repertoire size and the extent of clonotype sharing between individuals. To increase sequencing depth and limit assay-specific biases, TCR repertoire library preparation and sequencing were carried out by different laboratories using diverse techniques. Between about 0.8 and 9 billion PBMCs per donor were obtained by leukapheresis. Findings and caveats that apply to the study as a whole: Pairwise subsampling led to the expectation that sequencing depth would affect the degree of clonotype sharing among donors. Sampling was restricted to blood, and TCR repertoires in tissues likely differ from the TCR repertoires found in blood. Because the study included a small number of donors, the genetic and exposure-history diversity represented was limited.

In the case of this clone: No cognate antigen has been identified for it. No per-base quality is available; no much larger clone lies one base away. This specimen includes other DNA sequences encoding the same CDR3.

TCR CDR3 regions were amplified from genomic DNA by multiplex PCR using the deep immunoSEQ assay. For each cell subset, the extracted genomic DNA was distributed evenly across all wells of several immunoSEQ 96-well plates, and each plate served as one replicate. For unsorted PBMC, each replicate PCR was loaded with roughly 270 ng genomic DNA, equivalent to tens of thousands of T cell genomes. Genomic DNA from unsorted PBMC was sequenced over ten immunoSEQ deep assay plates. The purified libraries were quantified using a Qubit 3.0 fluorometer, sized with a Bioanalyzer 2100, and then quantified again using the KAPA Library Quantification kit. Each immunoSEQ 96-well plate was sequenced on its own single-read 150-cycle Illumina NextSeq 550 flow cell. In the source study's methods: Because only junctional sequences without quality scores were contained in the immunoSEQ output, filtering matching that applied to full-length reads could not be performed. Sequences were annotated with PyIR, a Python wrapper for IgBLAST v1.9, and V/J genes and CDR3 were assigned using IMGT germline references. Reads were filtered out if the reads had weak V/J assignments (E-value above 1e-6), no CDR3, stop codons, out-of-frame junctions, or ambiguous translated residues. V3J clonotypes were defined as sequences sharing an identical inferred V gene, J gene, and CDR3 amino acid sequence. The percentage overlap between two repertoires was calculated by dividing the number of shared unique clonotypes by the size of the smaller repertoire. Richness of each repertoire was evaluated using RTK rarefaction, the Chao1 estimator, and Recon v2.1 estimates of unobserved clonotypes. Entries here come from immuneACCESS through TCRdb and include only in-frame sequences with V and J called. Some clones fail to appear in such tables; in the studies checked, an unresolved V gene covers under half of the shortfall, and the cause of the remainder is unknown. The V and J calls and clone size were taken over from that table, and D and trimming were inferred from the DNA. Across this sample there are about 600,000 clones, with roughly four fifths seen only once. The ten largest clones take up around 12% of the sample.

The donors were healthy, HIV-negative adults who had no recently reported acute infections or vaccinations. All donors were Caucasian adults living in Nashville, Tennessee, USA. For unsorted samples, roughly 91 million PBMCs were counted, and genomic DNA was extracted using the QIAamp DNA Blood Mini kit. After blood collection by leukapheresis, PBMCs were isolated using Ficoll-Histopaque density gradient centrifugation and then cryopreserved in the vapor phase of liquid nitrogen. V lost 4 bases and J lost 5 bases; the stretch between them is 8 bases long. The CDR3 measures 12 amino acids from cysteine to phenylalanine. Only CDR3 DNA remains: 36 bases, in frame from the first base. Reading the germline V gene gives CDR1 MDHEN and CDR2 SYDVKM.

The sequenced sample consisted of PBMCs. In this chain, TRBV28 is recombined with TRBJ1-2; a confident D gene designation cannot be given. The origin of this receptor is a middle-aged woman in good health. Some clones in this sample may be carry-over from other donors' samples. CDR3 region: CASSSRRYGYTF. The DNA reads TGTGCCAGCAGTTCCCGGAGATATGGCTACACCTTC.